Listed here are 18 T cell receptor beta chains from one sample, sequenced in a study of shared clonotypes between healthy human individuals. The table came from immunoSEQ multiplex PCR; TCRdb's copy has only in-frame clones and leaves some out. The table has about 1.5 million clones, around 95% seen once. Input material: naive CD4+ T cells sorted from blood. Indicated subset: CD45RA+ positively selected. Receptors originate from a man aged 25-40 years in good health.

Concerning this clone: Other DNA sequences in the sample encode the same CDR3. The chain uses TRBV5-1 and TRBJ2-7; 9 bases map to TRBD1. Germline CDR1 is SGHRS and CDR2 is YFSETQ. This CDR3 contains 14 residues. J was trimmed by 6 bases and V by 4 bases; bases with no gene match: 8. CDR3 loop: CASSPGTGTGEQYF. CDR3 in DNA: TGCGCCAGCAGCCCTGGGACAGGGACCGGCGAGCAGTACTTC.

As regards this clone: Other DNA sequences in the same sample also yield this CDR3. This rearrangement joins TRBV7-9 to TRBJ2-7; 9 bases are a match to TRBD1. The J segment lost 2 bases and the V segment lost 5 bases, leaving 4 bases of the junction unmatched. This CDR3 has 14 amino acids. Per germline, CDR1 SEHNR and CDR2 FQNEAQ (reference sequence). CDR3 sequence reads: CASSQGQGTYEQYF. The CDR3 DNA reads as TGTGCCAGCAGCCAAGGACAGGGGACCTACGAGCAGTACTTC. Complete variable domain (other parts from reference TRBV7-9 and TRBJ2-7): DTGVSQNPRHKITKRGQNVTFRCDPISEHNRLYWYRQTLGQGPEFLTYFQNEAQLEKSRLLSDRFSAERPKGSFSTLEIQRTEQGDSAMYLCASSQGQGTYEQYFGPGTRLTVT.

The rearrangement links TRBV15 to TRBJ1-1; weak D call: TRBD1 (6 bases). The CDR3 contains 14 residues. The V gene's germline CDR1 is LNHNV and CDR2 YYDKDF (reference sequence). With 4 bases removed from V and 4 bases from J, the gap between germline ends came to 13 bases. This chain's CDR3 is CATSTFSTGTEAFF. Written as DNA, the CDR3 is TGTGCCACCAGCACCTTTTCGACAGGCACTGAAGCTTTCTTT.

The chain couples TRBV10-3 to TRBJ2-7; 11 bases are shared with TRBD2. CDR3 size: 14 residues. V shed 5 bases and J 3 bases; nucleotides not matched to a gene: 3. Germline V lookup: CDR1 ENHRY, CDR2 SYGVKD. The CDR3 protein is CAISIGTSGYEQYF. For the CDR3, the DNA is TGTGCCATCAGTATAGGGACTAGCGGCTACGAGCAGTACTTC.

The V call is TRBV11-3, the J call TRBJ1-3, with D hard to call. CDR3 length: 13 amino acids. V dropped 0 bases and J dropped 7 bases, with 7 bases sitting between them. The germline V gene has CDR1 SGHNT and CDR2 YENEEA. CDR3 region: CASSLDASNTIYF. The CDR3 nucleotides read TGTGCCAGCAGCTTAGATGCATCCAACACCATATATTTT.

V usage is TRBV14 and J usage is TRBJ2-5, with D maybe TRBD2 (5 bases). Trimming removed 1 base at V and 0 bases at J, with 15 bases between. The CDR3 runs 17 residues. The V gene's germline CDR1 is SGHDN and CDR2 FVKESK. CDR3 in DNA: TGTGCCAGCAGCCAAGTAGTTCGATGGGGAGACCAAGAGACCCAGTACTTC. This encodes CASSQVVRWGDQETQYF.

The chain couples TRBV25-1 to TRBJ1-2; D is ambiguous. Germline V lookup: CDR1 MGHDK, CDR2 SYGVNS. V was clipped by 1 base and J by 0 bases, with 6 bases between them. The CDR3 runs to 14 residues. CDR3 bases: TGTGCCAGCAGTGAATCGCGCTCTAACTATGGCTACACCTTC. Translated, it gives CASSESRSNYGYTF.

About this clone itself: Other DNA sequences in this sample translate to the same CDR3. This chain uses TRBV5-4 with TRBJ1-1; D perhaps matches TRBD1 (5 bases). The V end was cut by 4 bases, the J end by 2 bases, with 15 bases between. From germline, CDR1 is SGHNT and CDR2 YYREEE (reference sequence). This CDR3 comprises 15 residues. The CDR3 loop is CASSLPGRTNTEAFF. The DNA of the CDR3 is TGTGCCAGCAGCCTCCCGGGGAGGACAAACACTGAAGCTTTCTTT.

This clone has just a few counts. V and J are TRBV5-4 and TRBJ1-3; D remains ambiguous. Germline loops: CDR1 SGHNT, CDR2 YYREEE (reference sequence). Trimming took off 0 bases at V and 2 bases at J, with 3 bases between the two ends. This CDR3 has 13 residues. CDR3 sequence: CASSLAPGNTIYF. CDR3 coding DNA: TGTGCCAGCAGCTTGGCCCCTGGAAACACCATATATTTT.

This chain connects TRBV5-4 to TRBJ1-3, with D possibly being TRBD1 (5 bases). V was cut by 4 bases and J by 1 base, with 12 bases left in between. Germline CDR1 SGHNT, CDR2 YYREEE (reference sequence). CDR3 length: 15 amino acids. The CDR3: CASSPRGGSGNTIYF. The CDR3 DNA reads TGTGCCAGCAGCCCCCGGGGGGGGTCTGGAAACACCATATATTTT.

J is TRBJ2-3 and V is TRBV28; unclear D gene. CDR3 length: 14 amino acids. Germline assignment: CDR1 MDHEN and CDR2 SYDVKM. The V gene lost 5 bases and the J gene lost 2 bases, with 11 bases spanning the gap. The CDR3 coding sequence is TGTGCCAGCAGTATCGCCGGGTCCACAGATACGCAGTATTTT. This codes for CASSIAGSTDTQYF.

The chain combines TRBV5-5 with TRBJ2-1; 7 nucleotides agree with TRBD1. The germline V gene has CDR1 SGHKS and CDR2 YYEKEE (reference sequence). The CDR3 extends over 13 amino acids. The ends lost 4 bases at V and 5 bases at J; junction bases unmatched: 3. The CDR3 here is CASSGDSNNEQFF. Written as DNA, the CDR3 is TGTGCCAGCAGCGGGGACAGCAACAATGAGCAGTTCTTC.

The chain employs TRBV7-6 and TRBJ2-2, with D perhaps TRBD1 (6 bases). The V and J ends lost 3 bases and 4 bases respectively, with 21 bases between them. The V gene's germline CDR1 is SGHVS and CDR2 FNYEAQ. The CDR3 consists of 18 residues. The CDR3 DNA reads as TGTGCCAGCAGCTTCGGACCAGGGACAACGGTCTTCACCGGGGAGCTGTTTTTT. Translating it yields CASSFGPGTTVFTGELFF.

This clone was counted a single time. The V call is TRBV6-5, the J call TRBJ2-5, with 10 bases that match TRBD1. V lost 5 bases and J lost 3; bases outside the gene matches: 6. Germline V gives CDR1 MNHEY, CDR2 SVGAGI. The CDR3 spans 15 residues. The CDR3: CASSRGQGREETQYF. The CDR3 DNA sequence: TGTGCCAGCAGTAGGGGACAGGGGAGGGAAGAGACCCAGTACTTC.

The V call is TRBV28, the J call TRBJ2-5, with TRBD1 as a possible D gene (6 bases). The CDR3 spans 13 residues. CDR1 is MDHEN, CDR2 SYDVKM, per germline. V was clipped by 6 bases and J by 4 bases, with 12 bases between them. Here the CDR3 DNA reads TGTGCCAGCAGGGGGGACACCGGAGAGACCCAGTACTTC. As protein: CASRGDTGETQYF.

The chain carries TRBV19 and TRBJ2-7; TRBD1 might be the D (5 bases). This CDR3 is built from 12 residues. Germline lookup yields CDR1 LNHDA and CDR2 SQIVND (reference sequence). Trimming cost V 6 bases and J 5 bases, with 11 bases left between them. CDR3 in DNA: TGTGCCAGTAGCCCGCAGGGTAACGAGCAGTACTTC. It encodes CASSPQGNEQYF.

Concerning this clone: At one end, the junction sequence differs from germline, possibly due to a read error. The chain uses TRBV5-1 and TRBJ2-2; 10 bases fit TRBD2. The germline V gene has CDR1 SGHRS and CDR2 YFSETQ. This CDR3 has 18 amino acids. As DNA, the CDR3 is TGCGCCAGCAGATTGGCCGGGACTAGCGCCTTAAACACCGGGGAGCTGTTTTTT. The encoded protein is CASRLAGTSALNTGELFF.

V and J are TRBV5-1 and TRBJ2-1, with 10 bases lining up with TRBD1. The CDR3 totals 15 residues. The V segment lost 4 bases and the J segment 5 bases; nucleotides outside the gene matches: 6. CDR1 is SGHRS, CDR2 YFSETQ, per germline. CDR3 DNA sequence: TGCGCCAGCAGCCTCCTGGGGACAGGGGACAATGAGCAGTTCTTC. This codes for CASSLLGTGDNEQFF.